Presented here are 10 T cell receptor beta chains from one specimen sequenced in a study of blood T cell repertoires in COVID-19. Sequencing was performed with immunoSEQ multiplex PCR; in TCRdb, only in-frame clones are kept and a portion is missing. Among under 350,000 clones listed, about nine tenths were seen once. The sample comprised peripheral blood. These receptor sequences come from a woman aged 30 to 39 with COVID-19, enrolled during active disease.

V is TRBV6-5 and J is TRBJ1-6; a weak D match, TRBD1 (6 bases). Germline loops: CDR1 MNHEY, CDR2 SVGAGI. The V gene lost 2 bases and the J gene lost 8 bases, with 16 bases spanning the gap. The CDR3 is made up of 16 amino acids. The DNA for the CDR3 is TGTGCCAGCAGTTACGGACAGCCTAACACGTATTCACCCCTCCACTTT. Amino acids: CASSYGQPNTYSPLHF.

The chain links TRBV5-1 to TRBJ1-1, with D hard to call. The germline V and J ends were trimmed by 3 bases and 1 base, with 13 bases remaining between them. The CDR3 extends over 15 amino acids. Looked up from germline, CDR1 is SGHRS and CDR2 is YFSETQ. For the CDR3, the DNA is TGCGCCAGCAGCTCGGGAGACGGCGGGAACACTGAAGCTTTCTTT. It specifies CASSSGDGGNTEAFF.

CDR3 sequence: CASSSSTEAFF. Written as DNA, the CDR3 is TGTGCCTCGTCCTCGAGCACTGAAGCTTTCTTT. This chain joins TRBV19 and TRBJ1-1; D gene uncertain. The CDR3 runs to 11 residues. Germline assignment: CDR1 LNHDA and CDR2 SQIVND (reference sequence). Trimming took 11 bases from V and 4 from J, leaving 11 bases between them.

The CDR3 sequence: CATSTANYGYTF. The CDR3 DNA reads TGTGCCACCAGCACAGCTAACTATGGCTACACCTTC. This rearrangement joins TRBV24-1 to TRBJ1-2; D remains ambiguous. The CDR3 totals 12 residues. Germline V gene sequence: CDR1 KGHDR, CDR2 SFDVKD. Between the trimmed V and J ends, which lost 7 bases and 0 bases, there was a span of 5 bases.

The CDR3 DNA is TGTGCCAGCCAGGGAGGGACTGAAGCTTTCTTT. Encoded protein: CASQGGTEAFF. This chain links TRBV2 with TRBJ1-1; D may be TRBD1 (5 bases). This CDR3 has 11 residues. The V and J ends lost 8 bases and 5 bases respectively, with 9 bases between them. Germline V gene lookup returns CDR1 SNHLY and CDR2 FYNNEI.

CDR3 residues: CASSATSYRNTGELFF. CDR3 bases: TGTGCCAGCAGCGCAACCTCCTACCGGAACACCGGGGAGCTGTTTTTT. J is TRBJ2-2 and V is TRBV11-1; D is unclear. Trimming removed 5 bases from V and 1 base from J, with 14 bases in between. Germline assignment: CDR1 SGHAT and CDR2 FQDESV (reference sequence). The CDR3 length is 16 residues. Full variable domain (rest looked up from reference TRBV11-1 and TRBJ2-2): EAEVAQSPRYKITEKSQAVAFWCDPISGHATLYWYRQILGQGPELLVQFQDESVVDDSQLPKDRFSAERLKGVDSTLKIQPAELGDSAMYLCASSATSYRNTGELFFGEGSRLTVL.

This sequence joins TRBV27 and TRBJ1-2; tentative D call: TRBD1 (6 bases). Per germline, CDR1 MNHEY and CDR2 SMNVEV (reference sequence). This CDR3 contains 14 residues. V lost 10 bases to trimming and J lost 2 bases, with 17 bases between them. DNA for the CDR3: TGTGCCACCACCTCCGGTAGGGGGAACTATGGCTACACCTTC. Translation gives CATTSGRGNYGYTF.

Written as DNA, the CDR3 is TGTGCCAGCAGCTATCTTGTGCGGAGAAGAAACAATGAGCAGTTCTTC. Amino acid sequence: CASSYLVRRRNNEQFF. The rearrangement uses TRBV3-1 (or the pseudogene TRBV3-2) and TRBJ2-1; no definite D call. Germline values: CDR1 LGHDT, CDR2 YNNKEL (reference sequence). V was pared by 5 bases and J by 5 bases, with 19 bases between. The CDR3 consists of 16 residues.

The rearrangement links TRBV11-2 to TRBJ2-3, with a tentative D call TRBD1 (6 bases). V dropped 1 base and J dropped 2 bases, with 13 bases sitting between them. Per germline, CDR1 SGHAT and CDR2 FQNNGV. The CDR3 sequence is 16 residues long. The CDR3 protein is CASSLGGGSHTDTQYF. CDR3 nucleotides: TGTGCCAGCAGCTTAGGAGGGGGATCTCACACAGATACGCAGTATTTT. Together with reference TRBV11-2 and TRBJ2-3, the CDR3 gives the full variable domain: EAGVAQSPRYKIIEKRQSVAFWCNPISGHATLYWYQQILGQGPKLLIQFQNNGVVDDSQLPKDRFSAERLKGVDSTLKIQPAKLEDSAVYLCASSLGGGSHTDTQYFGPGTRLTVL.

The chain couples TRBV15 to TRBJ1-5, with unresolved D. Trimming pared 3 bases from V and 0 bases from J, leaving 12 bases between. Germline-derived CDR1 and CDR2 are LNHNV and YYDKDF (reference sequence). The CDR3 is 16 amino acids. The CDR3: CATSRQPRYSNQPQHF. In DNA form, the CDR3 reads TGTGCCACCAGCAGGCAGCCTAGATATAGCAATCAGCCCCAGCATTTT.